Below are 22 T cell receptor beta chains sequenced from a single sample in a study of CD8 T cells in ankylosing spondylitis. Study outcomes and limitations: A motif of eight or nine highly homologous TCR beta variants was seen as apparently characteristic of ankylosing spondylitis blood.

TCRdb reprocessed the 5' RACE reads via MiXCR and lists one record per CDR3 protein. The table lists 670,000 or so distinct CDR3 sequences, 15% to 20% of them singletons, with under 20% in the top ten. Their antigens remain unidentified. Sequenced input: blood, either unsorted or a sorted T cell fraction (not recorded which). The receptors stem from a male donor with ankylosing spondylitis.

The V gene is TRBV7-9, the J gene TRBJ1-4, with D hard to call. Trimming left V 2 bases short and J 4 bases short, with 8 bases between. Per germline, CDR1 SEHNR and CDR2 FQNEAQ (reference sequence). The length of the CDR3 is 14 residues. The CDR3: CASSLNSFNEKLFF. CDR3 sequence (DNA): TGTGCCAGCAGCTTAAATAGTTTTAATGAAAAACTGTTTTTT.

This clonotype was picked up a small number of times. The chain joins TRBV20-1 to TRBJ1-1, with a possible D match to TRBD1 (6 bases). Germline loops: CDR1 DFQATT, CDR2 SNEGSKA (reference sequence). The CDR3 consists of 13 residues. V was shortened by 5 bases and J by 7 bases, with 17 bases between the two germline ends. The chain's CDR3 is CSAHDGTTLEAFF. The CDR3 DNA is TGCAGTGCTCACGACGGGACAACCCTTGAAGCTTTCTTT.

V is TRBV29-1 and J is TRBJ1-6; tentative D call: TRBD1 (5 bases). The germline V and J ends were trimmed by 5 bases and 9 bases, with 14 bases remaining between them. The CDR3 totals 13 residues. Looked up from germline, CDR1 is SQVTM and CDR2 is ANQGSEA. The CDR3 loop reads CSVRDDLSSPLHF. In DNA form, the CDR3 reads TGCAGCGTTCGGGACGATTTGAGTTCACCCCTCCACTTT.

In its sample, this clonotype was seen a few times. The rearrangement uses TRBV2 and TRBJ2-7; 7 bases fit TRBD1. The CDR3 is 14 residues long. V trimming: 6 bases; J trimming: 2 bases; junction bases outside the gene matches: 7. Germline assignment: CDR1 SNHLY and CDR2 FYNNEI. The CDR3 sequence: CASRAGTVPYEQYF. The CDR3 coding sequence is TGTGCCAGCAGAGCCGGGACAGTACCCTACGAGCAGTACTTC. The complete variable domain, with remaining parts taken from reference TRBV2 and TRBJ2-7, reads EPEVTQTPSHQVTQMGQEVILRCVPISNHLYFYWYRQILGQKVEFLVSFYNNEISEKSEIFDDQFSVERPDGSNFTLKIRSTKLEDSAMYFCASRAGTVPYEQYFGPGTRLTVT.

This clonotype was detected only once. V usage is TRBV12-3 or TRBV12-4 and J usage is TRBJ2-2; D possibly corresponds to TRBD2 (6 bases). This CDR3 is built from 14 residues. V was cut by 9 bases and J by 1 base, with 12 bases left in between. CDR3 coding DNA: TGTGCCAGTCTCCGGGGGATGAACACCGGGGAGCTGTTTTTT. It codes for CASLRGMNTGELFF.

This clonotype has a count of ten or more. V and J are TRBV4-1 and TRBJ1-5; no firm D call. This CDR3 comprises 12 residues. Trimming shortened V by 2 bases and J by 7 bases, and 6 bases separated the two germline ends. Germline V gives CDR1 MGHRA, CDR2 YSYEKL. The CDR3 nucleotides read TGCGCCAGCAGCCAACACGGGCAGCCCCAGCATTTT. This gives the protein CASSQHGQPQHF.

This clonotype has only one observation. The chain combines TRBV3-1 with TRBJ1-2, with D unresolved. The germline CDR1 and CDR2 sequences are LGHDT and YNNKEL (reference sequence). V gave up 8 bases and J gave up 0 bases, with 16 bases separating them. CDR3 length: 15 amino acids. The CDR3 region is CASSSREATNYGYTF. DNA of the CDR3: TGTGCCAGCTCTTCGAGAGAGGCCACTAACTATGGCTACACCTTC. Filled out from reference TRBV3-1 and TRBJ1-2, the complete variable domain reads DTAVSQTPKYLVTQMGNDKSIKCEQNLGHDTMYWYKQDSKKFLKIMFSYNNKELIINETVPNRFSPKSPDKAHLNLHINSLELGDSAVYFCASSSREATNYGYTFGSGTRLTVV.

This clonotype was counted a few times. V and J are TRBV5-1 and TRBJ1-3; D remains ambiguous. The CDR3 runs to 15 residues. CDR1 is SGHRS and CDR2 is YFSETQ in the germline V gene. V lost 3 bases and J lost 0, with 10 bases in between. For the CDR3, the DNA is TGCGCCAGCAGCTGGTCTGGAGACTCTGGAAACACCATATATTTT. Encoded protein: CASSWSGDSGNTIYF.

There are a few counts of this clonotype. The V and J genes are TRBV10-3 and TRBJ1-1; TRBD1 matches 8 bases. Per the germline V gene, CDR1 is ENHRY and CDR2 is SYGVKD. Unmatched junction bases numbered 6, after V lost 2 bases and J lost 7 bases. The CDR3 sequence is 14 residues long. This CDR3 reads CAISEEDRVSEAFF. In DNA form, the CDR3 reads TGTGCCATCAGTGAGGAGGACAGGGTGAGTGAAGCTTTCTTT.

The chain employs TRBV27 and TRBJ2-1, with 7 bases matching TRBD2. The V gene end was trimmed by 3 bases and the J gene end by 4 bases; junction bases not matched to a gene: 9. In germline, CDR1 is MNHEY, CDR2 SMNVEV (reference sequence). The CDR3 spans 16 residues. As DNA, the CDR3 is TGTGCCAGCAGTTTGGCGGCGGGGGAAATATACAATGAGCAGTTCTTC. It specifies CASSLAAGEIYNEQFF.

The V gene is TRBV4-1, the J gene TRBJ2-5; D perhaps matches TRBD1 (5 bases). Germline V gene lookup returns CDR1 MGHRA and CDR2 YSYEKL. This CDR3 contains 14 residues. Trimming left V 1 base short and J 6 bases short, with 12 bases between. The CDR3 loop is CASSQAAGRKTQYF. DNA for the CDR3: TGCGCCAGCAGCCAAGCAGCAGGGCGAAAGACCCAGTACTTC.

The table lists this clonotype with a few counts. The genes are TRBV7-9 and TRBJ2-7; no reliable D call. Trimming pared 0 bases from V and 2 bases from J, leaving 8 bases between. The CDR3 is 14 amino acids. In germline, CDR1 is SEHNR, CDR2 FQNEAQ (reference sequence). CDR3 bases: TGTGCCAGCAGCTTAGCTGGCAGTGCCTACGAGCAGTACTTC. It encodes CASSLAGSAYEQYF.

This rearrangement joins TRBV6-1 to TRBJ2-1, with 11 bases identical to TRBD1. CDR1 and CDR2 from the germline V gene are MNHNS and SASEGT. The CDR3 loop spans 19 amino acids. V was pared by 6 bases and J by 4 bases, with 17 bases of the junction left unmatched. CDR3 residues: CASSPGQGASGGFYNEQFF. The DNA for the CDR3 is TGTGCCAGCAGCCCCGGACAGGGGGCGAGCGGGGGCTTTTACAATGAGCAGTTCTTC.

There are a few counts of this clonotype. The CDR3 DNA follows: TGCGCCAGCAGCCAAGAGCGGAGGGGACCCTACGAGCAGTACTTC. Its translation is CASSQERRGPYEQYF. The chain recombines TRBV4-1 with TRBJ2-7; D might be TRBD2 (6 bases). This CDR3 comprises 15 residues. Germline loops: CDR1 MGHRA, CDR2 YSYEKL. V was trimmed by 0 bases and J by 2 bases, leaving 11 bases between them.

The table lists this clonotype with a few counts. The chain couples TRBV20-1 to TRBJ1-6; 7 bases line up with TRBD1. V lost 6 bases and J lost 3; bases outside the gene matches: 11. Germline-derived CDR1 and CDR2 are DFQATT and SNEGSKA (reference sequence). CDR3 size: 16 residues. Written as DNA, the CDR3 is TGCAGTGCGAGGGGGAGGGGGCCTCTCTATAATTCACCCCTCCACTTT. Residues: CSARGRGPLYNSPLHF.

This clonotype was found a few times. V is TRBV20-1 and J is TRBJ2-7; TRBD1 matches at 9 bases. Germline V gene sequence: CDR1 DFQATT, CDR2 SNEGSKA (reference sequence). Losses at the gene ends were 2 bases for V and 6 bases for J; bases not matched to a gene: 8. This CDR3 has 14 amino acids. The CDR3 nucleotides are TGCAGTGCTAGAAATCCCGGGACAGGGACCGAGCAGTACTTC. This sequence encodes CSARNPGTGTEQYF.

This clonotype was seen only a few times. The gene calls are TRBV2 and TRBJ1-4; 8 bases are a match to TRBD1. CDR1 and CDR2 (germline): SNHLY, FYNNEI. The CDR3 loop spans 13 amino acids. V lost 8 bases to trimming and J lost 6 bases; unmatched junction nucleotides: 5. CDR3 nucleotides: TGTGCCAGCGAGGGACAGGTGCATGAAAAACTGTTTTTT. Translation gives CASEGQVHEKLFF.

This clonotype was picked up many times. J is TRBJ1-3 and V is TRBV12-3 or TRBV12-4; a weak D match, TRBD1 (6 bases). V gave up 6 bases and J gave up 0 bases, with 15 bases separating them. The CDR3 has 16 residues. CDR3 residues: CASSTRRGSSGNTIYF. DNA of the CDR3: TGTGCCAGCAGCACCCGGAGGGGGAGCTCTGGAAACACCATATATTTT.

V and J are TRBV6-2 or TRBV6-3 and TRBJ1-1; 8 nucleotides line up with TRBD1. In germline, CDR1 is MNHEY, CDR2 SVGEGT. The CDR3 has 12 residues. V trimming: 5 bases; J trimming: 9 bases; junction bases outside the gene matches: 5. Written as DNA, the CDR3 is TGTGCCAGCAGTGCGTGGACAGGGCAAGCTTTCTTT. Translating gives CASSAWTGQAFF.

With regard to this clonotype: With a much larger clone just one base away, this may be a read error. The chain has TRBV24-1 and TRBJ2-5; D remains unclear. Trimming left V 3 bases short and J 5 bases short, with 3 bases between. Germline lookup yields CDR1 KGHDR and CDR2 SFDVKD. CDR3 size: 11 residues. As DNA, the CDR3 is TGTGCCACCAGTGATCGGGAGACCCAGTACTTC. This translates into CATSDRETQYF.

This clonotype appeared many times. This rearrangement joins TRBV29-1 to TRBJ2-1, with 9 bases matching TRBD2. The CDR3 is 13 residues long. The V and J ends lost 4 bases and 7 bases, in that order; junction bases with no gene match: 5. Germline CDR1 and CDR2: SQVTM and ANQGSEA. The CDR3 here is CSVVPSGRNEQFF. CDR3 nucleotides: TGCAGCGTTGTTCCCAGCGGGAGGAATGAGCAGTTCTTC.

J is TRBJ2-1 and V is TRBV7-3; the match to TRBD2 covers 8 bases. The CDR3 loop spans 15 amino acids. CDR1 is SGHTA and CDR2 is FQGTGA in the germline V gene. With 1 base clipped from V and 4 bases from J, the junction kept 3 bases outside the gene matches. The chain's CDR3 is CASSLIGGAYNEQFF. The CDR3 DNA follows: TGTGCCAGCAGCTTAATCGGGGGGGCATACAATGAGCAGTTCTTC.